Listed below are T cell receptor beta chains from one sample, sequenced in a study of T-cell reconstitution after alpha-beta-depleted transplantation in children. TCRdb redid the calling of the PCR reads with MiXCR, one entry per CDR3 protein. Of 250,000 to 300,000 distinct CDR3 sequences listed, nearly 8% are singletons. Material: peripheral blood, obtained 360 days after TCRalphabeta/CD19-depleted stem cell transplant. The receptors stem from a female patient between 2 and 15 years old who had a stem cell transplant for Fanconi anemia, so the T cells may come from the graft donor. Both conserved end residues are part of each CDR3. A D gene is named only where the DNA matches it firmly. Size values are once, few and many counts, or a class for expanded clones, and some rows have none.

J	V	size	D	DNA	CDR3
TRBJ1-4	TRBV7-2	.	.	TGTGCCAGCAGCTTAGCCCCCCGGGACTTACCAACTAATGAAAAACTGTTTTTT	CASSLAPRDLPTNEKLFF
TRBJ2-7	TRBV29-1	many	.	TGCAGCGTCTGGAAAAGGACAGAGTACCCCTACGAGCAGTACTTC	CSVWKRTEYPYEQYF
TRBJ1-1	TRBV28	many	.	TGTGCCAGCAGTCCTCTCGGACAGTGGGGGAACACTGAAGCTTTCTTT	CASSPLGQWGNTEAFF
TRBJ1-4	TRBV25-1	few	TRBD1	TGTGCCAGCAGTGGGGGGGACAGGTCATATGAAAAACTGTTTTTT	CASSGGDRSYEKLFF
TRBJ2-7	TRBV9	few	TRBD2	TGTGCCAGCAGTCATCTAGCGGGGGGGTTTGTCTACGAGCAGTACTTC	CASSHLAGGFVYEQYF
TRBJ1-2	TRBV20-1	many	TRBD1	TGCAGTGCTAGACGTCGGGACAGGGGGCAAGGTGGCTACACCTTC	CSARRRDRGQGGYTF
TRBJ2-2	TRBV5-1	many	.	TGCGCCAGCAGCTTGAATGGGGAGCTGTTTTTT	CASSLNGELFF
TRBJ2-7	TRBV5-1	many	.	TGCGCCAGCAGCCGTTCGGGTGGGGCCTACGAGCAGTACTTC	CASSRSGGAYEQYF
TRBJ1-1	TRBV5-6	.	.	TGTGCCAGCGGGACGACAGCGAACACTGAAGCTTTCTTT	CASGTTANTEAFF
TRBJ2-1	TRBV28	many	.	TGTGCCAGCAGTTTGTGGGACACCCTTGGGAATGAGCAGTTCTTC	CASSLWDTLGNEQFF
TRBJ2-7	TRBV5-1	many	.	TGCGCCAGCAGCTTGTATTTGTCCCGGGAGTTCTACTACGAGCAGTACTTC	CASSLYLSREFYYEQYF
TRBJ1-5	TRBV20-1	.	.	TGCAGTGCTAGTCAGGTTGGCAGCAATCAGCCCCAGCATTTT	CSASQVGSNQPQHF
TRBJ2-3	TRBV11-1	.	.	TGTGCCAGCAGCGTGAGCAGAGATACGCAGTATTTT	CASSVSRDTQYF
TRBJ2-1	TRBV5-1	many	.	TGCGCCAGCAGCTTAAGGCAGATTTACAATGAGCAGTTCTTC	CASSLRQIYNEQFF
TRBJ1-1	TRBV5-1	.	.	TGCGCCAGCAGCAGGGACACCATGAACACTGAAGCTTTCTTT	CASSRDTMNTEAFF
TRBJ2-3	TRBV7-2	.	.	TGTGCCAGCAGCAACGGGGATTTTAGGCCAGATACGCAGTATTTT	CASSNGDFRPDTQYF
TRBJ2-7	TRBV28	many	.	TGTGCCAGCAGTTTTGTGCGCGCGCGATCCGCGCAGTACTTC	CASSFVRARSAQYF
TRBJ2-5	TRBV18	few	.	TGTGCCAGCTCACCATGGTATGGGGTTACCGAGGAGACCCAGTACTTC	CASSPWYGVTEETQYF
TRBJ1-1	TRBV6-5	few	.	TGTGCCAGCAGTTACATCGCAGGTGAAGCTCTCTTT	CASSYIAGEALF
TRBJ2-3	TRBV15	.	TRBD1	TGTGCCACCAGTACATATACCGGGACAGGGGGAGATACGCAGTATTTT	CATSTYTGTGGDTQYF
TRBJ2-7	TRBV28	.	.	TGTGCCAGCAGCCCAATGGGGATGGGCTACGAGCAGTACTTC	CASSPMGMGYEQYF
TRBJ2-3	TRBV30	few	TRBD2	TGTGCCTGGAGTCTAGCGGGGGGGCTTACGCAGTATTTT	CAWSLAGGLTQYF
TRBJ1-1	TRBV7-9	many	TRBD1	TGTGCCAGCAGCGCGCCGGGACAGGGGGCGGTCACTGAAGCTTTCTTT	CASSAPGQGAVTEAFF
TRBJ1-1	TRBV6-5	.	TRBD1	TGTGCCAGCAGTTACTCGGACAGGGGTGACTCTGAAGCTTTCTTT	CASSYSDRGDSEAFF
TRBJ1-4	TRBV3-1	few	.	TGTGCCAGCAGCCAAGACTTGGTGACTAATGAAAAACTGTTTTTT	CASSQDLVTNEKLFF
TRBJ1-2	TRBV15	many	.	TGTGCCACCAGCAGAGCTCAGGGATGGGGCTACACCTTC	CATSRAQGWGYTF
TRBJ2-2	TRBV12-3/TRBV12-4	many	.	TGTGCCAGCAGTTCCCAGGGCCGGACCGGGGAGCTGTTTTTT	CASSSQGRTGELFF
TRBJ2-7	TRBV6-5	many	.	TGTGCCAGCAGTTACCGTTACGAGCAGTACTTC	CASSYRYEQYF
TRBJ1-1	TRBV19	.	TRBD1	TGTGCCAGTAGCACAACAGGGGTAGTCTTTCGAACTGAAGCTTTCTTT	CASSTTGVVFRTEAFF
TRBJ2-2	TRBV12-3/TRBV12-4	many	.	TGTGCCAGCAGTCTTCAGGGGAGCGCCGGGGAGCTGTTTTTT	CASSLQGSAGELFF
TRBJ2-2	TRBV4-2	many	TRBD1	TGTGCCAGCAGCCAAGAGGTCCCGGGACAGGGGGCGGGCACCGGGGAGCTGTTTTTT	CASSQEVPGQGAGTGELFF
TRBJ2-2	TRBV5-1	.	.	TGCGCCAGCAGTTTTCGGCAGGCGAACACCGGGGAGCTGTTTTTT	CASSFRQANTGELFF
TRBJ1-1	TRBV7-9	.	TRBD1	TGTGCCAGCAGCTTAGGGGACAGGGGACCCACTGAAGCTTTCTTT	CASSLGDRGPTEAFF
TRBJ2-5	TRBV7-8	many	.	TGTGCCAGCAGTCCCCCGACAATGTACCAAGAGACCCAGTACTTC	CASSPPTMYQETQYF
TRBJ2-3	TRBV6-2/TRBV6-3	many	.	TGTGCCAGCAGTTACTCCGTGGTGATACGGGGCGCGGTAACAGATACGCAGTATTTT	CASSYSVVIRGAVTDTQYF
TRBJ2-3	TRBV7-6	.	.	TGTGCCAGCAGCTTAGGATGGGCAGATACGCAGTATTTT	CASSLGWADTQYF
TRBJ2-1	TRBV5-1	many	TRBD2	TGCGCCAGCACCCGGACTAGCGGGGGGGCATCCGGCAATGAGCAGTTCTTC	CASTRTSGGASGNEQFF
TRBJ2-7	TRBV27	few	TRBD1	TGTGCCAGCAGTTTAATAACGGGACAGGCACCCTACGAGCAGTACTTC	CASSLITGQAPYEQYF
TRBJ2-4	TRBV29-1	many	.	TGCAGCGTTGGCGGGGATGGAGCCAAAAACATTCAGTACTTC	CSVGGDGAKNIQYF
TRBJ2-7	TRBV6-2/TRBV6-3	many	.	TGTGCCAGCAGTTACTCCGGGGTCGAGCAGTACTTC	CASSYSGVEQYF
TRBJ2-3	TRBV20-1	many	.	TGCAGTGCCGGACTAGGGGGGACAGATACGCAGTATTTT	CSAGLGGTDTQYF
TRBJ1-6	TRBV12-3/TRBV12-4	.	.	TGTGCCAGCAGTTTTCAGAGTTCACCCCTCCACTTT	CASSFQSSPLHF
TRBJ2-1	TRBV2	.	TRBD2	TGTGCCAGCAGTGAGATAAAGTGGGGAGGGAACGGTATCAATGAGCAGTTCTTC	CASSEIKWGGNGINEQFF
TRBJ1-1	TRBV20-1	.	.	TGCAGTGCCACGGGACAAGAGAACACTGAAGCTTTCTTT	CSATGQENTEAFF
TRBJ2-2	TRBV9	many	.	TGTGCCAGCAGCGTATACCAGGTTTACACCGGGGAGCTGTTTTTT	CASSVYQVYTGELFF
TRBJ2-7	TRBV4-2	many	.	TGTGCCAGCAGCCAAGTAGGCGGGACGACCTACGAGCAGTACTTC	CASSQVGGTTYEQYF
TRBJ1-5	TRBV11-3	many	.	TGTGCCAGCAGCCGCCCTAATAGCAATCAGCCCCAGCATTTT	CASSRPNSNQPQHF
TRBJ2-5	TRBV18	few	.	TGTGCCAGCTCACCCGAGCGGACAGAAGAGACCCAGTACTTC	CASSPERTEETQYF
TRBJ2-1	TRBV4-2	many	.	TGTGCCAGCAGCCAAGGATGGCAGGGCGATGAGCAGTTCTTC	CASSQGWQGDEQFF
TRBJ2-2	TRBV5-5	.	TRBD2	TGTGCCAGCAGCTTACTAATTGGTAGCGGGGGGGCCCCCGGGGAGCTGTTTTTT	CASSLLIGSGGAPGELFF
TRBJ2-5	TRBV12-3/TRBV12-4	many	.	TGTGCCAGCAGTTTCGGCAGCCAAGAGACCCAGTACTTC	CASSFGSQETQYF
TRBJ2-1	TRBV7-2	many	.	TGTGCCAGCAGCCGCGACACCGGGTATGAGCAGTTCTTC	CASSRDTGYEQFF
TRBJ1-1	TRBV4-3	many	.	TGCGCCAGCAGCCAAGTTAGAGCAAACACTGAAGCTTTCTTT	CASSQVRANTEAFF